Sequencing of this T cell receptor beta chain was carried out in a study of glioma-infiltrating T cells. The iRepertoire nested amplicon-rescue multiplex PCR amplified TCR alpha and beta CDR3s from RNA. TCRdb processed the multiplex PCR reads anew with MiXCR; each CDR3 protein has one entry. The table records more than 300,000 distinct CDR3 sequences, 41% of them present only once. Germline loops: CDR1 SGHTA, CDR2 FQGNSA. Trimming removed 6 bases at V and 3 bases at J, with 15 bases between. The CDR3 has 14 residues. At least ten counts were recorded for this clonotype. This chain connects TRBV7-2 to TRBJ2-7; D is perhaps TRBD1 (6 bases). Input material: glioma tissue, nonneoplastic brain tissue, or PBMCs (not recorded which). This sequence originates from a human donor with low-grade glioma or glioblastoma, undergoing nonglioma brain surgery, or in good health (not recorded which). CDR3: CASRPLGQIYEQYF. CDR3 DNA: TGTGCCAGCAGGCCCCTCGGACAGATCTACGAGCAGTACTTC.